This TCR beta chain stems from a study of beta chain features in type 1 diabetes. Turning to the study itself: Over all samples combined, about 100,000,000 sorted cells were examined. Study-level points and caveats: Among patients with Type 1 diabetes, TCRB CDR3s were moderately but significantly shorter in every one of the four CD4+ subsets. The cDNA sequencing approach could over-represent high-TCR-expressing cells.

Isolated RNA was reverse transcribed in full, so expressed TCRB transcripts were sequenced. Sequencing used immunoSEQ multiplex PCR; TCRdb keeps in-frame clones, though not all of them. The table lists a few hundred thousand clones, over 11% of them singletons. A note on this clone: What it binds is not known.

V shed 6 bases and J 6 bases; nucleotides not matched to a gene: 6. CDR1 and CDR2 (germline): MDHEN, SYDVKM. The CDR3 consists of 14 residues. Sequenced input: naive CD4+ T cells from blood. The TCR comes from a man aged 25 to 40 with type 1 diabetes. The rearrangement links TRBV28 to TRBJ1-5; 9 bases map to TRBD1. This chain's CDR3 is CASRQGQGSQPQHF. CDR3 coding DNA: TGTGCCAGCAGACAAGGACAGGGGAGTCAGCCCCAGCATTTT.